This TCR beta chain emerged from a study of T cell responses to AZD1222 COVID-19 vaccine. The germline V gene has CDR1 SGHRS and CDR2 YFSETQ. V dropped 2 bases and J dropped 6; count of bases not matched to a gene: 5. This CDR3 comprises 15 residues. As concerns this clone: Its antigen is currently unknown.

Method: immunoSEQ multiplex PCR; TCRdb's copy keeps in-frame clones and lacks some. The sample contains about 140,000 clones, 75% to 95% of which appear only once. The study, taken as a whole, reports: Most donors were white British and more were female, and clonal diversity was possibly underestimated.

This receptor was identified in an adult in good health. The chain employs TRBV5-1 and TRBJ2-1; 10 bases are shared with TRBD2. Sample: peripheral blood, taken on day 0 of AZD1222 vaccination. The CDR3 is CASSFLAGDLNEQFF. CDR3 coding DNA: TGCGCCAGCAGCTTTCTAGCGGGAGATCTCAATGAGCAGTTCTTC.